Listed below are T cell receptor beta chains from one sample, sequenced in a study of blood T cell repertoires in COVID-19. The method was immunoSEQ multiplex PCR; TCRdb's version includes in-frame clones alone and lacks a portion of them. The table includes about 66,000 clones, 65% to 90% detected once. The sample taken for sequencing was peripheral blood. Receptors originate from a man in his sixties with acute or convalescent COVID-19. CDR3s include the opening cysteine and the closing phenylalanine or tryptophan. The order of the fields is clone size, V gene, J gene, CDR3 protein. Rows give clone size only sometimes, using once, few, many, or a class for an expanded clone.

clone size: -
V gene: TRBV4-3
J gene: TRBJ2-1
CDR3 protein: CASSQVQGAINEQFF

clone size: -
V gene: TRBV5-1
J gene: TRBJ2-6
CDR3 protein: CASSLYRASGANVLTF

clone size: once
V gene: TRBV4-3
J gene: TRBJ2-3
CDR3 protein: CASSAQIVSDTQYF

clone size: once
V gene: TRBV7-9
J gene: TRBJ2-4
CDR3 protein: CASSESGGQVNIQYF

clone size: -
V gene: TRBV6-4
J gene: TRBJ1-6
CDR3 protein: CASREGTEYNSPLHF

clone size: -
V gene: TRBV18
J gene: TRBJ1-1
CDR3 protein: CASSPRRNTEAFF

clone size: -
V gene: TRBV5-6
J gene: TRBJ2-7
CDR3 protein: CASSRETGEQYF

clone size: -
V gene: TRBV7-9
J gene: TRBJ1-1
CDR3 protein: CASSLNSKNTEAFF

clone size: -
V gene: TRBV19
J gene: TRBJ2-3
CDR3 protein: CASRELAPPDTQYF

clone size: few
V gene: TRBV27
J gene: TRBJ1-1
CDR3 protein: CASREGATGRLNTEAFF

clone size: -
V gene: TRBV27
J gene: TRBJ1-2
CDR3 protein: CASSLTRANNYGYTF

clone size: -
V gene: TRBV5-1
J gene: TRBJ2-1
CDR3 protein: CASGHSYNEQFF

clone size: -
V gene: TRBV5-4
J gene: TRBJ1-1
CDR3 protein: CASSLSGWNTEAFF

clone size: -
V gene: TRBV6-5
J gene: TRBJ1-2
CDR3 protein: CASSYSGLANYGYTF

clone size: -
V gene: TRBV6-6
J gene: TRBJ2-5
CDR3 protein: CASSREETQYF

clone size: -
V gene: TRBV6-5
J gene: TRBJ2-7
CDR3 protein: CATGTGPYEQYF

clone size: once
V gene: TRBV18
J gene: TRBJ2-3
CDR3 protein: CASSSRDRHTDTQYF

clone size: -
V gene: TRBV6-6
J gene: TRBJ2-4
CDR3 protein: CASSTRGGENIQYF

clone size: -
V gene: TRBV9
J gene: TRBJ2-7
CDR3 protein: CASSVDGRASYEQYF

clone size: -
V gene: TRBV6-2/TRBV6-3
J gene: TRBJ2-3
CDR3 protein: CASSPGTGGLVDTQYF

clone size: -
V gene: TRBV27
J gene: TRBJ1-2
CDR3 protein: CASSTGGAGGYTF

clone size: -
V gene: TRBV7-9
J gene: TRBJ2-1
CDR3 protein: CASSLAVGQLYNEQFF